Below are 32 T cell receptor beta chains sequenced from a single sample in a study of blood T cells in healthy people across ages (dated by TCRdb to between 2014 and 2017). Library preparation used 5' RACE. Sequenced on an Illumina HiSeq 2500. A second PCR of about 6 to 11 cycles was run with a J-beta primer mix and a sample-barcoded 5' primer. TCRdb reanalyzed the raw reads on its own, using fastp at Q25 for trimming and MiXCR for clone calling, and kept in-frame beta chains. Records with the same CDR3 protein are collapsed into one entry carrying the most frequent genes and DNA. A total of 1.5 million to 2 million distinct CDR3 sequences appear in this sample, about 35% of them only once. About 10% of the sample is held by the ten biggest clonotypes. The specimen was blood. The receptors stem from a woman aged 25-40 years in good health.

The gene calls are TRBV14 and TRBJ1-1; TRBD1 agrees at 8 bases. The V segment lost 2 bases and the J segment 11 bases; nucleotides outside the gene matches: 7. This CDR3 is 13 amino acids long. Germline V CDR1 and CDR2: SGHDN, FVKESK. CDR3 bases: TGTGCCAGCAGCCAACAGGGGGCCCTCGGGGCTTTCTTT. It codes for CASSQQGALGAFF.

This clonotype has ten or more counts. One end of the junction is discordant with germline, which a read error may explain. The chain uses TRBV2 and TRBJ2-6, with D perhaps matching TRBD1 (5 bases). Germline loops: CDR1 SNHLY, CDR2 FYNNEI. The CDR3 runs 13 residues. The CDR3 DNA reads TGCGCCAGCAGGGATACTGGGGCCAACGTCCTGACTTTC. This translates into CASRDTGANVLTF.

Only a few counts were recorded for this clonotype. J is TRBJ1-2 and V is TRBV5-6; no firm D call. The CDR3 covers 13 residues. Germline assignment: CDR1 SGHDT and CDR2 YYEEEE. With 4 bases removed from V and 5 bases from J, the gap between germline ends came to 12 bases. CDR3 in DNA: TGTGCCAGCAGCCCAAACACGTCGTATGGCTACACCTTC. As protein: CASSPNTSYGYTF.

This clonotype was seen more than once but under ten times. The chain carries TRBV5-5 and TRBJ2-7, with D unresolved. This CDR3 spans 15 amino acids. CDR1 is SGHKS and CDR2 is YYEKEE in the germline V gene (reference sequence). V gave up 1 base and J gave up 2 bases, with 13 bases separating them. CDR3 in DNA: TGTGCCAGCAGCTTGTATGTCAGAATGACCTACGAGCAGTACTTC. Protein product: CASSLYVRMTYEQYF. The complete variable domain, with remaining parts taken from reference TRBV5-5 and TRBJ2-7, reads DAGVTQSPTHLIKTRGQQVTLRCSPISGHKSVSWYQQVLGQGPQFIFQYYEKEERGRGNFPDRFSARQFPNYSSELNVNALLLGDSALYLCASSLYVRMTYEQYFGPGTRLTVT.

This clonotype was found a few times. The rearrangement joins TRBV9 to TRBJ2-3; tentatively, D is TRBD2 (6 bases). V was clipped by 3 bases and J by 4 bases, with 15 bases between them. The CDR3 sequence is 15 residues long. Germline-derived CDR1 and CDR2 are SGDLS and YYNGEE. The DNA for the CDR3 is TGTGCCAGCAGCGGCGGGACGGTGGGGTCAGATACGCAGTATTTT. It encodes CASSGGTVGSDTQYF.

As DNA, the CDR3 is TGTGCCAGCAGTGGGCGTGGGGGGGTCACAGATACGCAGTATTTT. This translates into CASSGRGGVTDTQYF. The chain joins TRBV7-6 to TRBJ2-3; the match to TRBD2 covers 7 bases. Germline CDR1 is SGHVS and CDR2 is FNYEAQ. V shed 6 bases and J 2 bases; nucleotides not matched to a gene: 8. CDR3 length: 15 amino acids.

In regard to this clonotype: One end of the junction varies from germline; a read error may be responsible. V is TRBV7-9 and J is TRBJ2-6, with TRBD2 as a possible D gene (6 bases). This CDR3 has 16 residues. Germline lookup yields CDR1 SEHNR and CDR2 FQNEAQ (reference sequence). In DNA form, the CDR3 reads TGTGCCAGCAGCTTATTCGGGGACTCTGGGGCCAACGCCCTGACTTTC. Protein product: CASSLFGDSGANALTF.

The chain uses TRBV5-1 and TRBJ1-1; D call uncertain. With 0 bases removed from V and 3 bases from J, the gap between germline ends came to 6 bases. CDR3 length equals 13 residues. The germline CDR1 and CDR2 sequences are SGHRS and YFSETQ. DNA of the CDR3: TGCGCCAGCAGCTTGGAACTGGACACTGAAGCTTTCTTT. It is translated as CASSLELDTEAFF.

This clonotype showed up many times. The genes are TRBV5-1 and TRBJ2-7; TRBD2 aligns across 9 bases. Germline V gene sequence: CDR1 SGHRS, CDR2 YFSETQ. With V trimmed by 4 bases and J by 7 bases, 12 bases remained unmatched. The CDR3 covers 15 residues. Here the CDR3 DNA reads TGCGCCAGCAGCCCAGCGACGCTAGCGGGATATGAGCAGTACTTC. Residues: CASSPATLAGYEQYF.

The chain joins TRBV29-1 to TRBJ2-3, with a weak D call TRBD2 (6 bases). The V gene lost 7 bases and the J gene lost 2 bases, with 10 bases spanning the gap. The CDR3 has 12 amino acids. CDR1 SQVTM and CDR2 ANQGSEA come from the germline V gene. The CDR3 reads CSGRENTDTQYF. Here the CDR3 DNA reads TGCAGCGGCCGGGAGAACACAGATACGCAGTATTTT.

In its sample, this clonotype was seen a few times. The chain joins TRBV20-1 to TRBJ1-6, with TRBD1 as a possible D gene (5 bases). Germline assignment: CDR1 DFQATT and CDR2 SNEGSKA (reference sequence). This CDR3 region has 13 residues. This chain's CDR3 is CSLIWGHNSPLHF. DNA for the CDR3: TGCAGCCTCATATGGGGCCATAATTCACCCCTCCACTTT.

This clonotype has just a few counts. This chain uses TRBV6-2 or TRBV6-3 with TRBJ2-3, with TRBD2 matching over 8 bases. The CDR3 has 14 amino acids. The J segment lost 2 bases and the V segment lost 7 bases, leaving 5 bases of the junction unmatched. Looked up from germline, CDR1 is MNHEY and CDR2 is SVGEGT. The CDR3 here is CASKSGGHTDTQYF. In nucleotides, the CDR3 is TGTGCCAGCAAAAGCGGGGGTCACACAGATACGCAGTATTTT.

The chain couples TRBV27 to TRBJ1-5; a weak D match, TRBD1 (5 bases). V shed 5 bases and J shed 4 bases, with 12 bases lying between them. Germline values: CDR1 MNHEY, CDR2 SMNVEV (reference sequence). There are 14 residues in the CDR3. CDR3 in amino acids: CASSPMGGNQPQHF. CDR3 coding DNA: TGTGCCAGCAGTCCAATGGGGGGGAATCAGCCCCAGCATTTT.

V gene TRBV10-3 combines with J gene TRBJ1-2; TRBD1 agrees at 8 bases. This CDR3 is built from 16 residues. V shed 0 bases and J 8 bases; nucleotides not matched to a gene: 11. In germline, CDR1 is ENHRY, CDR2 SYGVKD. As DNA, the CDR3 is TGTGCCATCAGTGAGTCGAATGACAGGGGTTTGCAAGGCTACACCTTC. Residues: CAISESNDRGLQGYTF.

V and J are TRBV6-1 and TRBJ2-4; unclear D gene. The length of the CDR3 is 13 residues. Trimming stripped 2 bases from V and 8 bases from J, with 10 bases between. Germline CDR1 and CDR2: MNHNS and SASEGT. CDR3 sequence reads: CASSEKLRDIQYF. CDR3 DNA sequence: TGTGCCAGCAGTGAAAAGTTACGGGACATTCAGTACTTC.

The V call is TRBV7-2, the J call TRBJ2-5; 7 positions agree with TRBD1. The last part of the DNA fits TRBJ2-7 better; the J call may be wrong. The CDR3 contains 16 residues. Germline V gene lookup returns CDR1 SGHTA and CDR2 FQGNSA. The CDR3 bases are TGTGCCAGCAGCTTGCAGACAGGGCGTAATCTCTACGAGCAGTACTTC. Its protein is CASSLQTGRNLYEQYF.

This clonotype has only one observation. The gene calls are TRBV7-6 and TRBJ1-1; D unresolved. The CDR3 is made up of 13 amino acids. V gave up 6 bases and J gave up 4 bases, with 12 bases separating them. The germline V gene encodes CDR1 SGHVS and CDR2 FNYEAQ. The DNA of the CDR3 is TGTGCCAGCAGTTACCAGGAGGGCACTGAAGCTTTCTTT. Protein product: CASSYQEGTEAFF.

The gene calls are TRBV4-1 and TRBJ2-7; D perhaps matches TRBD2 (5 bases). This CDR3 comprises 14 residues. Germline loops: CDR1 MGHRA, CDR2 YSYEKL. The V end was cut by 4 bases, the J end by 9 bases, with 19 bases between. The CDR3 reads CASSRRRLSPVQYF. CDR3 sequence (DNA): TGCGCCAGCAGCCGCCGGAGGCTGTCTCCCGTGCAGTACTTC.

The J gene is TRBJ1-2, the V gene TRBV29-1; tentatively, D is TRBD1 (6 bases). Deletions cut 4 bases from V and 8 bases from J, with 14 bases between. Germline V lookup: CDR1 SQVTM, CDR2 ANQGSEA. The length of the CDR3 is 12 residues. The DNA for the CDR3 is TGCAGCGTTGCGAACAGGGTGGAGGGCTACACCTTC. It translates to CSVANRVEGYTF.

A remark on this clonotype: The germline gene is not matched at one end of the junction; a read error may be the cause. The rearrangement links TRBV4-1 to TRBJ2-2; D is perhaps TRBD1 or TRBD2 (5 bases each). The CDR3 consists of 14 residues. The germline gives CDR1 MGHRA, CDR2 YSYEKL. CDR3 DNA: TGCGCCGGCAGCTACCGGGGCGCCACCGGGGAGCTGTTTTTT. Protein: CAGSYRGATGELFF.

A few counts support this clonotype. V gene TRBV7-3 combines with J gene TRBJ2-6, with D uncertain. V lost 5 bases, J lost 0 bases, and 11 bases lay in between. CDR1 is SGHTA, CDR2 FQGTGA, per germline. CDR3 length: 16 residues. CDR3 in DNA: TGTGCCAGCAGCCCCGGCAACCGCTCTGGGGCCAACGTCCTGACTTTC. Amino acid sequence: CASSPGNRSGANVLTF.

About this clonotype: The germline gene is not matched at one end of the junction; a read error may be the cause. Written as DNA, the CDR3 is TGTGCCAGCAGACGGACAGGGAGTCCTAATGGAAAACTGTTTTTT. It yields the protein CASRRTGSPNGKLFF. The V gene is TRBV25-1, the J gene TRBJ1-4, with 8 nucleotides matching TRBD1. The CDR3 is 15 amino acids. The V gene's germline CDR1 is MGHDK and CDR2 SYGVNS.

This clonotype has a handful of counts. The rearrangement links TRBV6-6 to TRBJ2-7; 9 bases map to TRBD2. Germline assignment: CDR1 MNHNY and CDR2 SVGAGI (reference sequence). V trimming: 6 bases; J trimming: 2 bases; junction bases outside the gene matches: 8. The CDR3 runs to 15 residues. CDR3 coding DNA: TGTGCCAGCAGCGACTACGGCGGGGGGGCCTACGAGCAGTACTTC. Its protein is CASSDYGGGAYEQYF.

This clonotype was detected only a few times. CDR3 region: CSVEGPGGREKLFF. CDR3 nucleotide sequence: TGCAGCGTTGAAGGTCCAGGGGGCCGGGAAAAACTGTTTTTT. This chain connects TRBV29-1 to TRBJ1-4, with 8 nucleotides matching TRBD1. Germline V gene data show CDR1 as SQVTM and CDR2 as ANQGSEA. With 1 base clipped from V and 8 bases from J, the junction kept 6 bases outside the gene matches. CDR3 size: 14 residues.

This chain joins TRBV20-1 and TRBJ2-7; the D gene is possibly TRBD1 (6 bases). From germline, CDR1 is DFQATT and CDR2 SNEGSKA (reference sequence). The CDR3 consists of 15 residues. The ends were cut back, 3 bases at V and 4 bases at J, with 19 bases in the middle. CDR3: CSARGAGAFDYEQYF. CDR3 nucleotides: TGCAGTGCTAGGGGGGCAGGGGCATTCGATTACGAGCAGTACTTC.

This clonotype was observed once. The CDR3 protein is CAATRQGQDNEQFF. The CDR3, as DNA: TGTGCCGCCACCCGACAGGGTCAGGACAATGAGCAGTTCTTC. V gene TRBV6-2 or TRBV6-3 combines with J gene TRBJ2-1; 7 bases are shared with TRBD1. The CDR3 covers 14 residues. The V and J ends lost 11 bases and 5 bases, in that order; junction bases with no gene match: 12. Germline loops: CDR1 MNHEY, CDR2 SVGEGT.

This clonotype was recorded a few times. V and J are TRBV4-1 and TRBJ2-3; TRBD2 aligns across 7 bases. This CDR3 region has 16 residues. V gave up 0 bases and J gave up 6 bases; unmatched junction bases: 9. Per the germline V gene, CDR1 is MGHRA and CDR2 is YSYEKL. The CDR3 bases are TGCGCCAGCAGCCAAGATCCCTCGGGGGGTGGGGATACGCAGTATTTT. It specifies CASSQDPSGGGDTQYF.

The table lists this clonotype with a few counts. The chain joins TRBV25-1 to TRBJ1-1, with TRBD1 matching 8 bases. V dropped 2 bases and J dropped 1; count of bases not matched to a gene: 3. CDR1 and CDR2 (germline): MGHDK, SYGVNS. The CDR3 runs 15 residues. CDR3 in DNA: TGTGCCAGCAGTGAACCGGGACAGGCGAACACTGAAGCTTTCTTT. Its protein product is CASSEPGQANTEAFF.

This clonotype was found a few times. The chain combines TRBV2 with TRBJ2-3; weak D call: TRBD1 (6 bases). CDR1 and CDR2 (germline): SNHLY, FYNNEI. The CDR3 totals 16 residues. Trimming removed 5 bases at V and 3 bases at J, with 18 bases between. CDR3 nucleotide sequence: TGTGCCAGCAGTCATCAGGGACATTCTAGGACAGATACGCAGTATTTT. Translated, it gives CASSHQGHSRTDTQYF.

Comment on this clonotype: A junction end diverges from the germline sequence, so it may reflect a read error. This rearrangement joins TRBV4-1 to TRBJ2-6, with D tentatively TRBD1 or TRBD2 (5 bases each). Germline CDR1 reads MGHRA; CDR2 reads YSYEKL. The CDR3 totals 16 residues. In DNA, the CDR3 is TGCGCCAGCAGCCAAGTTCGGGAACCTGGGGCCAACGTCCGGACTTTC. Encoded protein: CASSQVREPGANVRTF.

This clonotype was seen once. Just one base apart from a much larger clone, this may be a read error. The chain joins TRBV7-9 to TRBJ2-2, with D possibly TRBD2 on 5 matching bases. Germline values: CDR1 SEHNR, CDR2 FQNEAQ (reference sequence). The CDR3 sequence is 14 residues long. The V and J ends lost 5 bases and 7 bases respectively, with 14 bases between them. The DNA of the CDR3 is TGTGCCAGCAGCCTCGGCGGGTACATCGGGGAGCTGTTTTTT. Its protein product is CASSLGGYIGELFF.

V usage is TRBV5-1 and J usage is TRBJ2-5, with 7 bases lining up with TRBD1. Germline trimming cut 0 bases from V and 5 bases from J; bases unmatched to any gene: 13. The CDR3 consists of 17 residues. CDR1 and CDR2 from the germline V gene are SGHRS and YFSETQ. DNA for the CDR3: TGCGCCAGCAGCTTGGCCTTGGACAGGCTTAGGCGGGAGACCCAGTACTTC. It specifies CASSLALDRLRRETQYF.